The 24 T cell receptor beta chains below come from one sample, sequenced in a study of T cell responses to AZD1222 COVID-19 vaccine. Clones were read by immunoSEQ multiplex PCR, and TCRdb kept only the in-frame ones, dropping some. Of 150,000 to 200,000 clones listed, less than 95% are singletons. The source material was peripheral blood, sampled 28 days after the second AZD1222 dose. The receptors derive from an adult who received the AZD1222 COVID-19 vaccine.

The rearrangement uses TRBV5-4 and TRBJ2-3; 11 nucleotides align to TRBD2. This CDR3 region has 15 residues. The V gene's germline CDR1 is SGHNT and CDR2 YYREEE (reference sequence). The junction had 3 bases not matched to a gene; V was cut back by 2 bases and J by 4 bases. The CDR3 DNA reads TGTGCCAGCAGCTTCGTAGCGGGAGGGCCAGATACGCAGTATTTT. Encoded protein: CASSFVAGGPDTQYF.

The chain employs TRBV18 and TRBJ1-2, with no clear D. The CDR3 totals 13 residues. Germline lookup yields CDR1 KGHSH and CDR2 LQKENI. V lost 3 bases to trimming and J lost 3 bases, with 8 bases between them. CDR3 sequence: CASSPGQDYGYTF. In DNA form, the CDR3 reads TGTGCCAGCTCACCTGGGCAGGACTATGGCTACACCTTC.

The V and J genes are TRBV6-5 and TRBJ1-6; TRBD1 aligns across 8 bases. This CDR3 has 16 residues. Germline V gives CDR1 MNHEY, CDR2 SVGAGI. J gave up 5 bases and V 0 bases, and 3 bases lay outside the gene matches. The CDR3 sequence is CASSYSRTGNNSPLHF. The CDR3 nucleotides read TGTGCCAGCAGTTACTCCCGGACAGGGAATAATTCACCCCTCCACTTT.

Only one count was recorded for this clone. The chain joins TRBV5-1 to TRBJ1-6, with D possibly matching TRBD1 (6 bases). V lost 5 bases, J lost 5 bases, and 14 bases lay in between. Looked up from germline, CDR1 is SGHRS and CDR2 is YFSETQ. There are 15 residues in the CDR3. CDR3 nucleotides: TGCGCCAGCAGGCCAGGGACATCTAATAATTCACCCCTCCACTTT. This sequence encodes CASRPGTSNNSPLHF.

CDR3 loop: CASSSPGQGVYGYTF. CDR3 DNA: TGTGCCAGCAGCTCTCCGGGACAGGGTGTCTATGGCTACACCTTC. The rearrangement links TRBV11-1 to TRBJ1-2; 9 bases fit TRBD1. This CDR3 contains 15 residues. Looked up from germline, CDR1 is SGHAT and CDR2 is FQDESV (reference sequence). V shed 4 bases and J 4 bases; nucleotides not matched to a gene: 7.

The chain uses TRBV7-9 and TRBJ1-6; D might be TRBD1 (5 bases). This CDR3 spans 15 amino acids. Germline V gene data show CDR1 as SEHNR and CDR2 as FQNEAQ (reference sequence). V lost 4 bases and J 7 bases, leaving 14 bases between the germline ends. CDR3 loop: CASSSTGTLNSPLHF. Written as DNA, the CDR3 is TGTGCCAGCAGCTCAACCGGGACCCTGAATTCACCCCTCCACTTT. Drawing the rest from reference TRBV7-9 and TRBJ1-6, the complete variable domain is DTGVSQNPRHKITKRGQNVTFRCDPISEHNRLYWYRQTLGQGPEFLTYFQNEAQLEKSRLLSDRFSAERPKGSFSTLEIQRTEQGDSAMYLCASSSTGTLNSPLHFGNGTRLTVT.

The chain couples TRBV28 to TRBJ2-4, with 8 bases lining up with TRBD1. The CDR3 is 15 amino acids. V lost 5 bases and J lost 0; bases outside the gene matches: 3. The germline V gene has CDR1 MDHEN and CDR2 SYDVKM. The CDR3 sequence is CASSVQGAAKNIQYF. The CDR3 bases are TGTGCCAGCAGTGTCCAGGGGGCAGCCAAAAACATTCAGTACTTC.

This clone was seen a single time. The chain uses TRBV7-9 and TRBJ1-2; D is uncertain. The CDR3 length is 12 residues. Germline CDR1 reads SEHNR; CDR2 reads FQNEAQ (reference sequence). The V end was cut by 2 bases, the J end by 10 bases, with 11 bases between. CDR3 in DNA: TGTGCCAGCAGCTTACCCCAGTCGGTCTACACCTTC. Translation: CASSLPQSVYTF.

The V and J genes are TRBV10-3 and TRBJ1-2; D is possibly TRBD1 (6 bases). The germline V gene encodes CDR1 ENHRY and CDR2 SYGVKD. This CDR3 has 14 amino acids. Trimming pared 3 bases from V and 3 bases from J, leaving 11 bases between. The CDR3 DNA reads TGTGCCATCAGTGAAGGGGGGCGCGACTATGGCTACACCTTC. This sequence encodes CAISEGGRDYGYTF.

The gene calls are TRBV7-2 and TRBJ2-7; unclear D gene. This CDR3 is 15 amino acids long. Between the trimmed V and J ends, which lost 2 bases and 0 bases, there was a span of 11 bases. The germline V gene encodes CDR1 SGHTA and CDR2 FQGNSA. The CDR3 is CASSLSASNSYEQYF. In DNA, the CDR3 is TGTGCCAGCAGCTTATCAGCCTCCAACTCCTACGAGCAGTACTTC.

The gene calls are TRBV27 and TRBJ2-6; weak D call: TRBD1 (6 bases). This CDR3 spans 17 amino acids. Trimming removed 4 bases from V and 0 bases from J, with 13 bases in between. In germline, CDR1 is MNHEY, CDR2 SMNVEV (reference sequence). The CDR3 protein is CASSSLGQSSGANVLTF. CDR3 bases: TGTGCCAGCAGTTCCCTAGGACAGAGCTCTGGGGCCAACGTCCTGACTTTC.

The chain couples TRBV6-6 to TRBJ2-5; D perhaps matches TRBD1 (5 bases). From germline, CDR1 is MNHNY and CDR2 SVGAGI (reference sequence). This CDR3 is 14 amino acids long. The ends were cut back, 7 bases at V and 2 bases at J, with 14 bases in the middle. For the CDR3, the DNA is TGTGCCAGCATCGCAGGGCACTTTCAAGAGACCCAGTACTTC. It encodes CASIAGHFQETQYF.

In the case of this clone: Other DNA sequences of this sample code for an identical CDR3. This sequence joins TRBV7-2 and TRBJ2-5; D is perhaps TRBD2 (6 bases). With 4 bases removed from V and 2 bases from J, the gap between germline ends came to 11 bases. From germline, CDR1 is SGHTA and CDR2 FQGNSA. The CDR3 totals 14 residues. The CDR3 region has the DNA TGTGCCAGCAGCTCTTCCGGGACTCAAGAGACCCAGTACTTC. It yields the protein CASSSSGTQETQYF.

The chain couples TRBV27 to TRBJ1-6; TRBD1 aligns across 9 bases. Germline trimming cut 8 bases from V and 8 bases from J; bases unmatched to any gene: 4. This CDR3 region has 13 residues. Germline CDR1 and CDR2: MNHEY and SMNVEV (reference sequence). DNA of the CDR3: TGTGCCAGCCGGGGACAGGGATATTCACCCCTCCACTTT. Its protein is CASRGQGYSPLHF.

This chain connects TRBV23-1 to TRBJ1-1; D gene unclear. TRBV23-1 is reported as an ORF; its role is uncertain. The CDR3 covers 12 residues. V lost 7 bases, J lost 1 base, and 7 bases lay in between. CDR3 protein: CASNPWNTEAFF. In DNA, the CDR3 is TGCGCCAGCAACCCCTGGAACACTGAAGCTTTCTTT.

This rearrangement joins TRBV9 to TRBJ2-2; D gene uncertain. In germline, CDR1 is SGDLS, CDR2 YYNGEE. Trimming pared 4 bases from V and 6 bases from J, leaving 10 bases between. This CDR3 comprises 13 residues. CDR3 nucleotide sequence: TGTGCCAGCAGCCCAGAGGTCTCCGGGGAGCTGTTTTTT. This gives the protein CASSPEVSGELFF.

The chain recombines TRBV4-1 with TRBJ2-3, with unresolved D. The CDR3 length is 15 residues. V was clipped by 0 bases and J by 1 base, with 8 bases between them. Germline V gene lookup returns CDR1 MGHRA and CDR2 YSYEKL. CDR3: CASSQEGSGTDTQYF. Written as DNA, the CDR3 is TGCGCCAGCAGCCAAGAGGGGTCAGGCACAGATACGCAGTATTTT.

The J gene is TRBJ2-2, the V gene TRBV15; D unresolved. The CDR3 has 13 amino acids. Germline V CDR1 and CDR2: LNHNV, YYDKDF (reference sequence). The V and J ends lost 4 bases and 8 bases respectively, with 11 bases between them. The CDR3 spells CATSIDQWGELFF. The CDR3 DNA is TGTGCCACCAGCATAGACCAATGGGGGGAGCTGTTTTTT. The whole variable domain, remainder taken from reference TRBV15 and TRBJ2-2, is DAMVIQNPRYQVTQFGKPVTLSCSQTLNHNVMYWYQQKSSQAPKLLFHYYDKDFNNEADTPDNFQSRRPNTSFCFLDIRSPGLGDTAMYLCATSIDQWGELFFGEGSRLTVL.

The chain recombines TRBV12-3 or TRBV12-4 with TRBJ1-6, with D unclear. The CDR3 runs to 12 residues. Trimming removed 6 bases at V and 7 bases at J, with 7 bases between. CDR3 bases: TGTGCCAGCAGAGGTGGGAATTCACCCCTCCACTTT. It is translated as CASRGGNSPLHF.

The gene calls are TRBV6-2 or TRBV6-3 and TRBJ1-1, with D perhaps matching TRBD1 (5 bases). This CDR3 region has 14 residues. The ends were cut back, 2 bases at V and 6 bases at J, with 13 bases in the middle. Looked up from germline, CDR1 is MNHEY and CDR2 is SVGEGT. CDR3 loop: CASSYEGRASEAFF. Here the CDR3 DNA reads TGTGCCAGCAGTTACGAAGGCAGGGCCTCTGAAGCTTTCTTT.

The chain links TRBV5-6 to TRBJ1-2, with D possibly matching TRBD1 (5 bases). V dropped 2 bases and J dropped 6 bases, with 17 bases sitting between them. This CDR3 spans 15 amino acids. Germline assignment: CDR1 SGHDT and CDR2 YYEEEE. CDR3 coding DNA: TGTGCCAGCAGCTTTTACGACAGAAATCGAGATGGCTACACCTTC. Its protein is CASSFYDRNRDGYTF. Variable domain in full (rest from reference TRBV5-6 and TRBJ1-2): DAGVTQSPTHLIKTRGQQVTLRCSPKSGHDTVSWYQQALGQGPQFIFQYYEEEERQRGNFPDRFSGHQFPNYSSELNVNALLLGDSALYLCASSFYDRNRDGYTFGSGTRLTVV.

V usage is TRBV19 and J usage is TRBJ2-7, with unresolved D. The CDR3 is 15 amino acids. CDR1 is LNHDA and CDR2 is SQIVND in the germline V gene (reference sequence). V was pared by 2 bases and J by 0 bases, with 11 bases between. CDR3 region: CASSIIGQSSYEQYF. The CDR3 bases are TGTGCCAGTAGTATAATTGGGCAGAGCTCCTACGAGCAGTACTTC.

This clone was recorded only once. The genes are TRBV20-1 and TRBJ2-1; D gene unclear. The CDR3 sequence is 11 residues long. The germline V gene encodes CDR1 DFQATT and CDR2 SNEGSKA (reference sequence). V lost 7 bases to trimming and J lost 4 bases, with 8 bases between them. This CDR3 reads CSVNGYNEQFF. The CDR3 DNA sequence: TGCAGTGTTAACGGTTACAATGAGCAGTTCTTC.

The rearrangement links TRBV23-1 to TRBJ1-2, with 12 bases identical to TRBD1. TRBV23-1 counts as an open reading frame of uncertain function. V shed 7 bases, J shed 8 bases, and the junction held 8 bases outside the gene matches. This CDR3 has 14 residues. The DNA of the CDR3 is TGCGCCAGCAAGAAAAGGGACAGGGGGCAAGGCTACACCTTC. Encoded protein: CASKKRDRGQGYTF.